One and the same sample provided the 25 T cell receptor beta chains below, sequenced in a study of T-cell reconstitution after alpha-beta-depleted transplantation in children. Unique molecular identifiers tagged the TCRbeta library. TCRdb recomputed calls from the PCR reads with MiXCR, one row per CDR3 protein. The sample consists of 200,000 to 250,000 distinct CDR3 sequences, approximately 11% of them appearing once. The sequencing used PBMCs, collected before TCRalphabeta/CD19-depleted stem cell transplant. These receptors were collected from a child under three years old with acute myeloid leukemia, due to receive a stem cell transplant.

This clonotype occurred many times. The chain has TRBV9 and TRBJ1-1; TRBD1 might be the D (5 bases). The ends were cut back, 1 base at V and 6 bases at J, with 10 bases in the middle. The CDR3 covers 13 residues. Per the germline V gene, CDR1 is SGDLS and CDR2 is YYNGEE. The CDR3 sequence is CASSVLQDSEAFF. In nucleotides, the CDR3 is TGTGCCAGCAGCGTACTACAGGATTCTGAAGCTTTCTTT.

This clonotype was detected ten times or more. This chain uses TRBV28 with TRBJ2-1; no clear D. The CDR3 runs 14 residues. V was pared by 2 bases and J by 1 base, with 6 bases between. The germline V gene encodes CDR1 MDHEN and CDR2 SYDVKM. Written as DNA, the CDR3 is TGTGCCAGCAGTTTAGGGCGGTCCTACAATGAGCAGTTCTTC. The encoded protein is CASSLGRSYNEQFF.

This clonotype has ten or more counts. The rearrangement uses TRBV4-2 and TRBJ2-7; TRBD2 matches 7 bases. V lost 3 bases, J lost 3 bases, and 2 bases stayed unmatched. Germline CDR1 reads LGHNA; CDR2 reads YNFKEQ. There are 13 residues in the CDR3. For the CDR3, the DNA is TGTGCCAGCAGCCAGGGCGGGAGCTACGAGCAGTACTTC. Protein sequence: CASSQGGSYEQYF.

The chain recombines TRBV5-1 with TRBJ1-6, with a weak D call TRBD1 (6 bases). Germline V gives CDR1 SGHRS, CDR2 YFSETQ. The germline V and J ends were trimmed by 7 bases and 10 bases, with 15 bases remaining between them. This CDR3 region has 13 residues. The CDR3 reads CASRDKQSSPLHF. As DNA, the CDR3 is TGCGCCAGCCGGGACAAACAGAGCTCACCCCTCCACTTT.

In its sample, this clonotype was seen many times. The chain uses TRBV5-5 and TRBJ2-1; D not certain. This CDR3 region has 15 residues. Germline CDR1 reads SGHKS; CDR2 reads YYEKEE (reference sequence). V was cut by 1 base and J by 1 base, with 9 bases left in between. The CDR3 sequence: CASSLSLQSYNEQFF. CDR3 bases: TGTGCCAGCAGCTTGTCGTTACAGTCCTACAATGAGCAGTTCTTC.

This clonotype was seen at least ten times. The V call is TRBV9, the J call TRBJ1-3, with a tentative D call TRBD1 (5 bases). CDR3 size: 15 residues. V was shortened by 3 bases and J by 0 bases, with 10 bases between the two germline ends. CDR1 SGDLS and CDR2 YYNGEE come from the germline V gene. The CDR3 protein is CASSGDGFSGNTIYF. In DNA, the CDR3 is TGTGCCAGCAGCGGGGACGGTTTCTCTGGAAACACCATATATTTT.

The chain carries TRBV10-3 and TRBJ1-2, with D unclear. Deletions cut 4 bases from V and 5 bases from J, with 14 bases between. This CDR3 contains 14 residues. Germline V gene sequence: CDR1 ENHRY, CDR2 SYGVKD. The CDR3: CAISGRDFFYGYTF. The DNA of the CDR3 is TGTGCCATCAGTGGCCGGGATTTTTTTTATGGCTACACCTTC.

The V and J genes are TRBV5-1 and TRBJ2-1, with a weak D call TRBD2 (5 bases). The length of the CDR3 is 14 residues. V lost 0 bases, J lost 7 bases, and 11 bases lay in between. Germline CDR1 reads SGHRS; CDR2 reads YFSETQ. The chain's CDR3 is CASSLEGELNEQFF. CDR3 nucleotides: TGCGCCAGCAGCTTGGAGGGAGAGCTTAATGAGCAGTTCTTC.

At least ten counts were recorded for this clonotype. The rearrangement joins TRBV6-4 to TRBJ2-7; D remains unclear. The CDR3 sequence is 9 residues long. V was trimmed by 9 bases and J by 1 base, leaving 1 base between them. CDR1 is MRHNA and CDR2 is SNTAGT in the germline V gene. Here the CDR3 DNA reads TGTGCCAGATCCTACGAGCAGTACTTC. This encodes CARSYEQYF.

This clonotype has more than one count but fewer than ten. The rearrangement uses TRBV12-3 or TRBV12-4 and TRBJ2-1; no clear D gene. V was clipped by 6 bases and J by 0 bases, with 9 bases between them. The CDR3 is 14 amino acids. The CDR3 here is CASSLYYSYNEQFF. The CDR3 nucleotides are TGTGCCAGCAGCCTATACTACTCCTACAATGAGCAGTTCTTC.

On this clonotype: The junction differs from germline at one of its ends, possibly a read error. The chain recombines TRBV7-2 with TRBJ2-2; tentative D call: TRBD2 (5 bases). This CDR3 spans 15 amino acids. From germline, CDR1 is SGHTA and CDR2 FQGNSA. DNA for the CDR3: TGTGCCAGCAGCTCTGGCCCCGTCGCGACCGGGGAGCTGTATTTT. Its protein product is CASSSGPVATGELYF.

This clonotype was found many times. The chain combines TRBV28 with TRBJ2-7; TRBD1 aligns across 7 bases. This CDR3 comprises 12 residues. The trim removed 7 bases at V and 7 bases at J, leaving 7 bases unmatched. CDR1 is MDHEN, CDR2 SYDVKM, per germline. The CDR3 here is CASTPDRLEQYF. Here the CDR3 DNA reads TGTGCCAGCACCCCGGACAGGTTGGAGCAGTACTTC.

At least ten counts were recorded for this clonotype. The chain recombines TRBV12-3 or TRBV12-4 with TRBJ2-7; TRBD1 matches 7 bases. The V and J ends lost 3 bases and 3 bases, in that order; junction bases with no gene match: 5. CDR3 length: 14 amino acids. In DNA form, the CDR3 reads TGTGCCAGCAGTTTGTCGGGACAGCTCTACGAGCAGTACTTC. The encoded protein is CASSLSGQLYEQYF.

This clonotype was found many times. The J gene is TRBJ1-1, the V gene TRBV12-3 or TRBV12-4, with D unresolved. The V end was cut by 6 bases, the J end by 7 bases, with 15 bases between. This CDR3 has 13 amino acids. The CDR3 loop is CASRSHSGGEAFF. CDR3 nucleotides: TGTGCCAGCAGATCACACAGTGGCGGTGAAGCTTTCTTT.

This clonotype was seen ten or more times. This chain links TRBV10-2 with TRBJ2-6; 7 bases are a match to TRBD2. This CDR3 is 15 amino acids long. V lost 3 bases to trimming and J lost 9 bases; unmatched junction nucleotides: 8. Per the germline V gene, CDR1 is WSHSY and CDR2 is SAAADI. The CDR3 DNA reads TGCGCCAGCAGTGACCCGTGGAGGGAGGGCAACGTCCTGACTTTC. This encodes CASSDPWREGNVLTF.

This clonotype was observed at least ten times. This chain uses TRBV3-1 with TRBJ2-3; TRBD1 might be the D (6 bases). The germline V gene encodes CDR1 LGHDT and CDR2 YNNKEL (reference sequence). Between the trimmed V and J ends, which lost 4 bases and 4 bases, there was a span of 18 bases. CDR3 length equals 16 residues. The CDR3 loop reads CASSLMGTRGPDTQYF. The CDR3 DNA sequence: TGTGCCAGCAGCCTAATGGGGACAAGGGGACCAGATACGCAGTATTTT.

V is TRBV23-1 and J is TRBJ2-4; perhaps TRBD1 as D (5 bases). TRBV23-1 has ORF status, its function being uncertain. V lost 2 bases and J 5 bases, leaving 16 bases between the germline ends. The CDR3 is made up of 16 amino acids. CDR3: CASSQSFAGSQNIQYF. The CDR3 DNA follows: TGCGCCAGCAGTCAAAGCTTCGCAGGGTCCCAAAACATTCAGTACTTC.

This clonotype was seen more than once but under ten times. This chain joins TRBV29-1 and TRBJ1-1, with 7 bases lining up with TRBD1. This CDR3 comprises 12 residues. CDR1 and CDR2 (germline): SQVTM, ANQGSEA. CDR3: CSVSRGSTEAFF. CDR3 coding DNA: TGCAGTGTTTCCAGGGGGAGCACTGAAGCTTTCTTT.

This clonotype showed up many times. This chain links TRBV20-1 with TRBJ2-7; D uncertain. Germline lookup yields CDR1 DFQATT and CDR2 SNEGSKA (reference sequence). The CDR3 is 14 amino acids. Trimming cost V 6 bases and J 3 bases, with 18 bases left between them. In nucleotides, the CDR3 is TGCAGTGCCCCAGTCCCCCGACAATACTACGAGCAGTACTTC. Protein product: CSAPVPRQYYEQYF.

Ten or more counts support this clonotype. V usage is TRBV29-1 and J usage is TRBJ2-1, with TRBD2 identical over 14 bases. V dropped 4 bases and J dropped 1; count of bases not matched to a gene: 6. The CDR3 length is 17 residues. Germline V gene lookup returns CDR1 SQVTM and CDR2 ANQGSEA. CDR3 sequence reads: CSVGGLAGAVSYNEQFF. The CDR3 DNA is TGCAGCGTTGGGGGACTAGCGGGAGCGGTTTCCTACAATGAGCAGTTCTTC.

This clonotype came up many times. The CDR3 nucleotides are TGTGCCAGCAGCCAAATCGCGACAGGGGCTAGCTCCTACAATGAGCAGTTCTTC. This encodes CASSQIATGASSYNEQFF. The chain joins TRBV3-1 to TRBJ2-1; 8 bases match TRBD1. V dropped 2 bases and J dropped 0; count of bases not matched to a gene: 9. This CDR3 region has 18 residues. Germline CDR1 and CDR2: LGHDT and YNNKEL (reference sequence).

At least ten counts were recorded for this clonotype. V and J are TRBV3-1 and TRBJ1-4; possibly TRBD1 for D (5 bases). This CDR3 is 15 amino acids long. V was pared by 4 bases and J by 7 bases, with 16 bases between. The germline V gene has CDR1 LGHDT and CDR2 YNNKEL (reference sequence). As DNA, the CDR3 is TGTGCCAGCAGCCGTCGCACAGGAAGGGGTGAAAAACTGTTTTTT. As protein: CASSRRTGRGEKLFF.

V gene TRBV9 combines with J gene TRBJ2-3; 9 bases are shared with TRBD2. The CDR3 extends over 16 amino acids. With V trimmed by 4 bases and J by 7 bases, 13 bases remained unmatched. Germline values: CDR1 SGDLS, CDR2 YYNGEE. This chain's CDR3 is CASSPTSGDLTHTQYF. The CDR3 coding sequence is TGTGCCAGCAGCCCGACTAGCGGCGACCTCACTCATACGCAGTATTTT.

This clonotype has a count of ten or more. J is TRBJ2-1 and V is TRBV7-9, with D perhaps TRBD1 (5 bases). V was shortened by 6 bases and J by 10 bases, with 13 bases between the two germline ends. Germline V gives CDR1 SEHNR, CDR2 FQNEAQ (reference sequence). The CDR3 is made up of 12 amino acids. CDR3: CASRAGSGEQFF. Written as DNA, the CDR3 is TGTGCCAGCAGAGCAGGGTCCGGGGAGCAGTTCTTC.

This clonotype was counted at least ten times. The chain is built from TRBV28 and TRBJ1-5, with D perhaps matching TRBD1 (6 bases). Trimming pared 3 bases from V and 5 bases from J, leaving 14 bases between. The CDR3 is 15 residues long. Germline CDR1 MDHEN, CDR2 SYDVKM. The CDR3 DNA is TGTGCCAGCAGTTTGGGGGCGCTGGGGGATCAGCCCCAGCATTTT. It translates to CASSLGALGDQPQHF.